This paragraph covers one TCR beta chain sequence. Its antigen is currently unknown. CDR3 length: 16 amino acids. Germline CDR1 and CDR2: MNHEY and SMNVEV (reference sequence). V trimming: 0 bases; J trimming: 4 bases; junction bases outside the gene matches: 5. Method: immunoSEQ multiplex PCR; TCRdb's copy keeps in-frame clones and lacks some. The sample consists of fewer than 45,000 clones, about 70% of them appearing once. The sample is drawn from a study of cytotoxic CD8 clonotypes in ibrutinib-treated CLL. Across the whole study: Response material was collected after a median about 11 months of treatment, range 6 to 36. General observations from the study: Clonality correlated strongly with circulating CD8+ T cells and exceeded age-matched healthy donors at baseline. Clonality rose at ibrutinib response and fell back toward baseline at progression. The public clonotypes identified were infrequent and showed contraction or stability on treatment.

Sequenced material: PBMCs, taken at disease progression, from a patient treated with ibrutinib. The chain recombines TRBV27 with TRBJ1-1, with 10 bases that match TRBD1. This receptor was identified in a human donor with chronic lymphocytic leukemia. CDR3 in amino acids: CASSLSTGGAGTEAFF. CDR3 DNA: TGTGCCAGCAGTTTATCGACAGGGGGCGCCGGCACTGAAGCTTTCTTT.